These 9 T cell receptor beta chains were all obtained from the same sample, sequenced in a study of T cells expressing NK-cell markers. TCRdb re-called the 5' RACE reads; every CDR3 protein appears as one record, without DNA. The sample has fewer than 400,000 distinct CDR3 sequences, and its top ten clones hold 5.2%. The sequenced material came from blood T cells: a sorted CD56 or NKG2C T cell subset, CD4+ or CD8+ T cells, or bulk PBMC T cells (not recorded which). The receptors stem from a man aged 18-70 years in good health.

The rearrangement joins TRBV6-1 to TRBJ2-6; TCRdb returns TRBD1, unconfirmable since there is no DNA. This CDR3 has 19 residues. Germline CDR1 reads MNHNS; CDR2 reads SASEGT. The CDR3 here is CASRGAPGTGSTGANVLTF.

The CDR3 here is CASSLLGGTVETQYF. The chain employs TRBV7-8 and TRBJ2-5; the D call of TRBD1 rests on TCRdb alone, since no DNA is present to check it. This CDR3 is built from 15 residues. Per germline, CDR1 SGHVS and CDR2 FQNEAQ.

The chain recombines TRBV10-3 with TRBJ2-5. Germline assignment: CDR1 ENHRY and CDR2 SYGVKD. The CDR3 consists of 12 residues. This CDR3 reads CAISSNQETQYF.

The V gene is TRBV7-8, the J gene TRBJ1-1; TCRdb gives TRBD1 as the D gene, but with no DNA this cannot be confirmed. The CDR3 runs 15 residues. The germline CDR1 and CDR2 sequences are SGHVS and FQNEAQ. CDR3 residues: CASSLEGARGTEAFF.

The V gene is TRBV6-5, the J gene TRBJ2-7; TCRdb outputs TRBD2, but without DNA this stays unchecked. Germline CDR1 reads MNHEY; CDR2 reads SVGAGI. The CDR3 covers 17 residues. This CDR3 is CASSPGVVAGSSYEQYF.

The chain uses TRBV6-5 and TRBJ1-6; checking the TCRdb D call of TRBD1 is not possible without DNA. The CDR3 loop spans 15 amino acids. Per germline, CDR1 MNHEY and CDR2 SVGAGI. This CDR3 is CASSYQTGVNSPLHF.

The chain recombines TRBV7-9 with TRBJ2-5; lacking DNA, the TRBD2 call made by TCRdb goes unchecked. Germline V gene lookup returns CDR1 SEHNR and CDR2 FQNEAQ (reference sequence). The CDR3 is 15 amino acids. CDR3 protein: CASSLKGGRQETQYF. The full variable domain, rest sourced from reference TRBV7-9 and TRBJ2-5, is DTGVSQNPRHKITKRGQNVTFRCDPISEHNRLYWYRQTLGQGPEFLTYFQNEAQLEKSRLLSDRFSAERPKGSFSTLEIQRTEQGDSAMYLCASSLKGGRQETQYFGPGTRLLVL.

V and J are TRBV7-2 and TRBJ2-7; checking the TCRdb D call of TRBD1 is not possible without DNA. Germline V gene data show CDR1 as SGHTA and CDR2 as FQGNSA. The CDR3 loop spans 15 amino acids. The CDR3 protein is CASSQTGTGIREQYF. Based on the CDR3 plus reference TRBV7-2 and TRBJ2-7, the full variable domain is GAGVSQSPSNKVTEKGKDVELRCDPISGHTALYWYRQSLGQGLEFLIYFQGNSAPDKSGLPSDRFSAERTGGSVSTLTIQRTQQEDSAVYLCASSQTGTGIREQYFGPGTRLTVT.

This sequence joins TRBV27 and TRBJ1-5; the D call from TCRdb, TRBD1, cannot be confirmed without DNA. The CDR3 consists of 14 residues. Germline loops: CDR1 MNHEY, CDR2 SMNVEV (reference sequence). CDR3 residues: CASSTLGGDGPQHF.